One sample yielded the 17 T cell receptor beta chains listed below, sequenced in a study of blood T cell repertoires in COVID-19. The assay was immunoSEQ multiplex PCR, and TCRdb's table has in-frame clones only and misses some. The sample includes around 150,000 clones, about 81% of them seen just once. Sequencing used peripheral blood. These receptors were taken from a man in his 60s with active or convalescent COVID-19.

The rearrangement uses TRBV5-1 and TRBJ1-2; no firm D call. CDR3 length equals 13 residues. Germline CDR1 SGHRS, CDR2 YFSETQ. V gave up 4 bases and J gave up 9 bases, with 16 bases separating them. CDR3 in DNA: TGCGCCAGCAGCCCCCGGTCACTCTTAAGCTACACCTTC. It encodes CASSPRSLLSYTF.

This chain links TRBV19 with TRBJ2-1, with 8 nucleotides matching TRBD2. Germline-derived CDR1 and CDR2 are LNHDA and SQIVND (reference sequence). The CDR3 length is 17 residues. The V gene end was trimmed by 6 bases and the J gene end by 7 bases; junction bases not matched to a gene: 17. This CDR3 is CASSTTGLAHTSNEQFF. The CDR3 DNA reads TGTGCCAGTAGCACCACCGGACTAGCCCATACGAGTAATGAGCAGTTCTTC.

The V and J genes are TRBV3-1 (or the pseudogene TRBV3-2) and TRBJ1-5, with 8 bases identical to TRBD1. Germline lookup yields CDR1 LGHDT and CDR2 YNNKEL (reference sequence). This CDR3 is built from 15 residues. Germline trimming cut 3 bases from V and 5 bases from J; bases unmatched to any gene: 6. Here the CDR3 reads CASSQGTGSHQPQHF. Here the CDR3 DNA reads TGTGCCAGCAGCCAGGGGACAGGCTCGCATCAGCCCCAGCATTTT.

This clone was seen once. The genes are TRBV19 and TRBJ2-5; tentative D call: TRBD2 (5 bases). Germline V gives CDR1 LNHDA, CDR2 SQIVND (reference sequence). The CDR3 totals 13 residues. Trimming left V 4 bases short and J 5 bases short, with 11 bases between. The CDR3 region is CASSKLDSETQYF. The CDR3 nucleotides are TGTGCCAGTAGTAAACTAGATTCTGAGACCCAGTACTTC.

The chain is built from TRBV9 and TRBJ2-7; 9 bases align to TRBD2. The CDR3 is 16 residues long. Per the germline V gene, CDR1 is SGDLS and CDR2 is YYNGEE. Losses at the gene ends were 3 bases for V and 3 bases for J; bases not matched to a gene: 10. The CDR3 DNA sequence: TGTGCCAGCAGCGAGGGCCTAGCGGGATGGGTCTACGAGCAGTACTTC. Amino acid sequence: CASSEGLAGWVYEQYF.

V usage is TRBV28 and J usage is TRBJ1-2; D is uncertain. The CDR3 has 19 amino acids. Germline values: CDR1 MDHEN, CDR2 SYDVKM. V was cut by 3 bases and J by 7 bases, with 30 bases left in between. Written as DNA, the CDR3 is TGTGCCAGCAGTTTCCGCTCCGGCGGATTCCGGAACTATGTGGGTGGCTACACCTTC. Amino acid sequence: CASSFRSGGFRNYVGGYTF.

The chain carries TRBV28 and TRBJ1-2; a possible D gene is TRBD1 (5 bases). V lost 2 bases and J 2 bases, leaving 12 bases between the germline ends. The germline V gene has CDR1 MDHEN and CDR2 SYDVKM. This CDR3 is 15 amino acids long. DNA of the CDR3: TGTGCCAGCAGTTTACCCGGCAGGGAAAACTATGGCTACACCTTC. This gives the protein CASSLPGRENYGYTF.

The chain carries TRBV24-1 and TRBJ1-1; no clear D. V was pared by 9 bases and J by 6 bases, with 13 bases between. The CDR3 runs 12 residues. Germline CDR1 KGHDR, CDR2 SFDVKD. In DNA, the CDR3 is TGTGCCACCCGAGCGGGTAACGCTGAAGCTTTCTTT. Encoded protein: CATRAGNAEAFF.

This clone has just a few counts. The rearrangement links TRBV5-1 to TRBJ2-7; the match to TRBD1 covers 8 bases. V dropped 4 bases and J dropped 0; count of bases not matched to a gene: 3. Per germline, CDR1 SGHRS and CDR2 YFSETQ. The CDR3 runs to 14 residues. CDR3 DNA sequence: TGCGCCAGCAGCGACGGACAGGGCTCCTACGAGCAGTACTTC. Translation gives CASSDGQGSYEQYF.

This chain connects TRBV5-5 to TRBJ2-1; TRBD2 is a possible D gene (6 bases). The ends were cut back, 0 bases at V and 8 bases at J, with 12 bases in the middle. Germline V lookup: CDR1 SGHKS, CDR2 YYEKEE (reference sequence). The CDR3 runs 14 residues. CDR3 DNA sequence: TGTGCCAGCAGCTTGGGGCTAGCGTTTGATGAGCAGTTCTTC. Translating it yields CASSLGLAFDEQFF. Full variable domain (outside the CDR3, taken from reference TRBV5-5 and TRBJ2-1): DAGVTQSPTHLIKTRGQQVTLRCSPISGHKSVSWYQQVLGQGPQFIFQYYEKEERGRGNFPDRFSARQFPNYSSELNVNALLLGDSALYLCASSLGLAFDEQFFGPGTRLTVL.

This rearrangement joins TRBV10-3 to TRBJ2-3; 12 bases match TRBD2. The V gene's germline CDR1 is ENHRY and CDR2 SYGVKD. The CDR3 contains 17 residues. Germline trimming cut 2 bases from V and 2 bases from J; bases unmatched to any gene: 5. DNA for the CDR3: TGTGCCATCAGTGAGGCCCTAGCGGGGGGGCTCACAGATACGCAGTATTTT. Amino acids: CAISEALAGGLTDTQYF.

The chain links TRBV27 to TRBJ1-5, with 7 bases matching TRBD1. The junction had 6 bases not matched to a gene; V was cut back by 5 bases and J by 2 bases. Germline V gene lookup returns CDR1 MNHEY and CDR2 SMNVEV (reference sequence). This CDR3 has 15 residues. CDR3 sequence reads: CASSPGTVGNQPQHF. CDR3 nucleotides: TGTGCCAGCAGTCCGGGGACAGTCGGCAATCAGCCCCAGCATTTT.

The chain employs TRBV19 and TRBJ1-5, with 7 bases matching TRBD1. The CDR3 is 14 amino acids. CDR1 is LNHDA and CDR2 is SQIVND in the germline V gene (reference sequence). V was clipped by 3 bases and J by 8 bases; unmatched bases: 7. In nucleotides, the CDR3 is TGTGCCAGTAGTATCCCGACAGGGAGGAAGCCCCAGCATTTT. Amino acids: CASSIPTGRKPQHF.

This clone was seen only once. This sequence joins TRBV7-6 and TRBJ2-3; no clear D gene. CDR1 SGHVS and CDR2 FNYEAQ come from the germline V gene. Trimming pared 1 base from V and 1 base from J, leaving 9 bases between. The CDR3 sequence is 15 residues long. The CDR3 loop is CASSLGGIRTDTQYF. For the CDR3, the DNA is TGTGCCAGCAGCTTAGGCGGAATACGCACAGATACGCAGTATTTT.

The genes are TRBV11-3 and TRBJ2-1, with TRBD2 matching over 9 bases. This CDR3 is built from 16 residues. Germline loops: CDR1 SGHNT, CDR2 YENEEA. The junction had 8 bases not matched to a gene; V was cut back by 1 base and J by 7 bases. The CDR3 region is CASSLVAGGLGNEQFF. CDR3 in DNA: TGTGCCAGCAGCTTAGTTGCGGGGGGGCTGGGGAATGAGCAGTTCTTC.

This chain uses TRBV11-3 with TRBJ2-2; tentative D call: TRBD2 (6 bases). Germline lookup yields CDR1 SGHNT and CDR2 YENEEA. V was pared by 2 bases and J by 3 bases, with 7 bases between. The CDR3 spans 14 residues. The CDR3 DNA is TGTGCCAGCAGCTTACCGGGAGACACCGGGGAGCTGTTTTTT. This codes for CASSLPGDTGELFF.

The chain recombines TRBV11-2 with TRBJ2-1; TRBD2 aligns across 8 bases. Germline trimming cut 4 bases from V and 0 bases from J; bases unmatched to any gene: 2. The germline gives CDR1 SGHAT, CDR2 FQNNGV. This CDR3 comprises 15 residues. As DNA, the CDR3 is TGTGCCAGCAGCTCTACTAGCGGCTCCTACAATGAGCAGTTCTTC. This translates into CASSSTSGSYNEQFF.